The sequence of this TCR beta chain was determined in a study of shared clonotypes between healthy human individuals. Using immunoSEQ multiplex PCR, the repertoire was profiled, and TCRdb retains in-frame clones only, with some absent. The sample records a few hundred thousand clones, around 96% being singletons. On this clone: Its specificity is not known.

Study results and caveats: Naive CD4 clonotypes were shared across several donors at approximately 5.3%.

This CDR3 spans 15 amino acids. Germline V gene sequence: CDR1 MRHNA, CDR2 SNTAGT. J gave up 4 bases and V 5 bases, and 6 bases lay outside the gene matches. This rearrangement joins TRBV6-4 to TRBJ2-1, with TRBD2 matching over 9 bases. What was sequenced was memory CD8+ T cells sorted from blood. Subset here: CD45RO+ cells pooled with CCR7-negative TemRA cells. The receptor was isolated from a man aged 25 to 45 in good health. The CDR3, as DNA: TGTGCCAGCAGTCCGGGGACTAGCCGTTACAATGAGCAGTTCTTC. Its translation: CASSPGTSRYNEQFF.